Listed here are 11 T cell receptor beta chains from one sample, sequenced in a study of T cells in Graves' hyperthyroidism and ophthalmopathy. It was RNA transcripts that yielded the amplified TCR beta CDR3 regions. Using the HTBI primer set, a first-round RT-PCR was run on the TCR CDR3. One entry per CDR3 protein results from TCRdb running MiXCR on the multiplex PCR reads. Here the sample spans about 59,000 distinct CDR3 sequences, around 50% being singletons. Specimen: blood. These receptors came from a woman aged 55 to 70 with Graves' ophthalmopathy.

This clonotype was detected many times. CDR3 region: CASSLRQGNSPLHF. The CDR3 DNA is TGTGCCAGCAGCCTCCGACAGGGGAATTCACCCCTCCACTTT. This chain joins TRBV9 and TRBJ1-6; 8 bases are shared with TRBD1. The CDR3 runs 14 residues. The germline gives CDR1 SGDLS, CDR2 YYNGEE. The ends lost 4 bases at V and 7 bases at J; junction bases unmatched: 4.

This clonotype has a count of ten or more. The chain links TRBV11-2 to TRBJ2-3; D is undetermined. This CDR3 has 15 amino acids. Germline CDR1 and CDR2: SGHAT and FQNNGV. Deletions cut 3 bases from V and 1 base from J, with 11 bases between. CDR3 bases: TGTGCCAGCAGCTTCTCGTCTCCGCGCACAGATACGCAGTATTTT. Translation gives CASSFSSPRTDTQYF.

In its sample, this clonotype was seen many times. V gene TRBV4-2 combines with J gene TRBJ2-5; D is unresolved. Germline CDR1 is LGHNA and CDR2 is YNFKEQ. V lost 3 bases, J lost 2 bases, and 13 bases lay in between. The CDR3 totals 15 residues. CDR3 sequence reads: CASSHEWGGQETQYF. For the CDR3, the DNA is TGTGCCAGCAGCCATGAGTGGGGTGGGCAAGAGACCCAGTACTTC.

In its sample, this clonotype was seen a few times. The chain combines TRBV7-9 with TRBJ1-3; 7 bases map to TRBD1. CDR3 length equals 15 residues. The junction had 7 bases not matched to a gene; V was cut back by 4 bases and J by 4 bases. Germline V lookup: CDR1 SEHNR, CDR2 FQNEAQ (reference sequence). In DNA, the CDR3 is TGTGCCAGCAGCTCCGACAGGGACGGCGGAAACACCATATATTTT. Protein product: CASSSDRDGGNTIYF.

With regard to this clonotype: Lacking the conserved final phenylalanine or tryptophan, this CDR3 likely reflects a read error. The DNA is left out, because the CDR3 cannot be placed on it with certainty; the CDR3 is given as TCRdb lists it. The chain uses TRBV7-9 and TRBJ2-7; no DNA check was done on the table's D call, TRBD1. The CDR3 is 14 residues long, counting both termini. Germline V gene sequence: CDR1 SEHNR, CDR2 FQNEAQ (reference sequence). CDR3: CASSAGALRYEQCL.

The CDR3 DNA sequence: TGTGCCAGCAGCTTGGGACTAGCGGGACCCACAGATACGCAGTATTTT. As protein: CASSLGLAGPTDTQYF. This chain links TRBV7-8 with TRBJ2-3; TRBD2 aligns across 13 bases. The CDR3 has 16 residues. The V and J ends lost 3 bases and 2 bases, in that order; junction bases with no gene match: 2. The germline CDR1 and CDR2 sequences are SGHVS and FQNEAQ.

In this sample, this clonotype turned up many times. This rearrangement joins TRBV4-1 to TRBJ1-2; 7 bases are shared with TRBD1. V lost 0 bases and J lost 4; bases outside the gene matches: 2. From germline, CDR1 is MGHRA and CDR2 YSYEKL. This CDR3 has 14 amino acids. This chain's CDR3 is CASSQDAGGYGYTF. CDR3 coding DNA: TGCGCCAGCAGCCAAGACGCAGGGGGCTATGGCTACACCTTC.

Remarks on this clonotype: At one boundary the junction diverges from the germline segment, which might be a read error. The gene calls are TRBV5-1 and TRBJ1-2, with 8 bases lining up with TRBD1. CDR3 length equals 15 residues. Germline CDR1 is SGHRS and CDR2 is YFSETQ. This CDR3 is CASSLRQGADYGYTF. In DNA, the CDR3 is TGTGCCAGCAGCTTGAGGCAGGGGGCAGACTATGGCTACACCTTC.

On this clonotype: The junction departs from the called germline gene at one end, perhaps through a read error. The CDR3 DNA is TGCGCCAGCAGCCCAGGAACAACTAATGAAGAACTGCTTTTT. Translation gives CASSPGTTNEELLF. J is TRBJ1-4 and V is TRBV5-1, with D unresolved. This CDR3 comprises 14 residues. The germline gives CDR1 SGHRS, CDR2 YFSETQ.

The chain uses TRBV19 and TRBJ1-5; possibly TRBD1 for D (6 bases). Germline CDR1 reads LNHDA; CDR2 reads SQIVND (reference sequence). The V and J ends lost 5 bases and 5 bases respectively, with 16 bases between them. The CDR3 consists of 15 residues. This CDR3 reads CASSVGGGPYQPQHF. In nucleotides, the CDR3 is TGTGCCAGTAGTGTAGGAGGGGGGCCCTATCAGCCCCAGCATTTT.

This rearrangement joins TRBV5-1 to TRBJ1-3; tentative D call: TRBD1 (5 bases). CDR1 is SGHRS, CDR2 YFSETQ, per germline. V was clipped by 0 bases and J by 3 bases, with 10 bases between them. This CDR3 is 15 amino acids long. The CDR3 sequence: CASSLGSGNGNTIYF. The CDR3 DNA reads as TGCGCCAGCAGCTTGGGATCAGGGAATGGAAACACCATATATTTT.